This is a list of T cell receptor beta chains from one sample in a study of immune evolution from preneoplasia to lung adenocarcinoma. Some clones are missing from TCRdb's copy, which holds only in-frame ones; the method was immunoSEQ multiplex PCR. Of some 21,000 clones in the sample, roughly 76% were seen once. Sequenced sample: FFPE invasive lung adenocarcinoma tissue. These receptors were obtained from a person aged 55 to 69 with lung adenocarcinoma. CDR3s include the opening cysteine and the closing phenylalanine or tryptophan. The D gene is left open where the match is weak. Rows may omit the clone size; those that give it use once, few, many or a size class.

CDR3aa: CASSMTRTGELFF
CDR3nt: TGTGCCAGCAGTATGACTAGGACCGGGGAGCTGTTTTTT
d_gene: NA
abundance: NA
v_gene: TRBV27
len: 13
j_gene: TRBJ2-2

CDR3aa: CASSLEGLDSNYEQYF
CDR3nt: TGTGCCAGCAGCTTAGAAGGTCTGGATTCAAACTACGAGCAGTACTTC
d_gene: NA
abundance: NA
v_gene: TRBV13
len: 16
j_gene: TRBJ2-7

CDR3aa: CASSVAQGSGGTQQQFF
CDR3nt: TGTGCCAGCAGCGTAGCTCAGGGTAGCGGCGGAACCCAACAACAGTTCTTC
d_gene: NA
abundance: few
v_gene: TRBV9
len: 17
j_gene: TRBJ2-1

CDR3aa: CASSQVGGTGRNYGYTF
CDR3nt: TGTGCCAGCAGCCAAGTCGGAGGGACAGGGCGCAACTATGGCTACACCTTC
d_gene: TRBD1
abundance: once
v_gene: TRBV4-2
len: 17
j_gene: TRBJ1-2

CDR3aa: CASSRTWTYNEQFF
CDR3nt: TGTGCCAGTAGTAGAACTTGGACCTACAATGAGCAGTTCTTC
d_gene: NA
abundance: NA
v_gene: TRBV19
len: 14
j_gene: TRBJ2-1

CDR3aa: CASFSGRGGYTF
CDR3nt: TGTGCCAGCTTCTCAGGGAGAGGAGGCTACACCTTC
d_gene: NA
abundance: NA
v_gene: TRBV2
len: 12
j_gene: TRBJ1-2

CDR3aa: CASSPGGDHNEQFF
CDR3nt: TGTGCCAGCAGTCCGGGAGGTGACCACAATGAGCAGTTCTTC
d_gene: TRBD2
abundance: NA
v_gene: TRBV6-4
len: 14
j_gene: TRBJ2-1

CDR3aa: CASSSLSGEDTNTEAFF
CDR3nt: TGTGCCAGCAGTTCTCTCTCTGGAGAGGACACGAACACTGAAGCTTTCTTT
d_gene: NA
abundance: few
v_gene: TRBV28
len: 17
j_gene: TRBJ1-1

CDR3aa: CASSAAGAYSGNTIYF
CDR3nt: TGTGCCAGCAGCGCAGCAGGGGCGTACTCTGGAAACACCATATATTTT
d_gene: NA
abundance: few
v_gene: TRBV7-2
len: 16
j_gene: TRBJ1-3

CDR3aa: CASSLGGAPIGEQFF
CDR3nt: TGTGCCAGCAGCTTAGGCGGGGCGCCAATCGGGGAGCAGTTCTTC
d_gene: NA
abundance: NA
v_gene: TRBV7-8
len: 15
j_gene: TRBJ2-1

CDR3aa: CASSLALGGRELFF
CDR3nt: TGTGCCAGCAGCTTAGCCCTCGGAGGCCGGGAGCTGTTTTTT
d_gene: NA
abundance: NA
v_gene: TRBV7-6
len: 14
j_gene: TRBJ2-2

CDR3aa: CASSVASPSYEQYF
CDR3nt: TGTGCCAGCAGCGTAGCCAGCCCTTCCTACGAGCAGTACTTC
d_gene: NA
abundance: NA
v_gene: TRBV9
len: 14
j_gene: TRBJ2-7

CDR3aa: CASSTYTRSSYEQYF
CDR3nt: TGTGCCAGCAGCACCTACACCAGGAGCTCCTACGAGCAGTACTTC
d_gene: NA
abundance: NA
v_gene: TRBV7-2
len: 15
j_gene: TRBJ2-7

CDR3aa: CASSTTRRGVETQYF
CDR3nt: TGTGCCAGTAGTACCACGAGGCGCGGGGTAGAGACCCAGTACTTC
d_gene: NA
abundance: few
v_gene: TRBV19
len: 15
j_gene: TRBJ2-5

CDR3aa: CASSPRPATGTGELFF
CDR3nt: TGTGCCAGCTCACCAAGACCAGCCACGGGGACCGGGGAGCTGTTTTTT
d_gene: NA
abundance: NA
v_gene: TRBV18
len: 16
j_gene: TRBJ2-2

CDR3aa: CAWSVQETQYF
CDR3nt: TGTGCCTGGAGTGTACAAGAGACCCAGTACTTC
d_gene: NA
abundance: few
v_gene: TRBV30
len: 11
j_gene: TRBJ2-5

CDR3aa: CASSRDLGEQYF
CDR3nt: TGTGCCAGTAGTAGAGACTTGGGCGAGCAGTACTTC
d_gene: NA
abundance: NA
v_gene: TRBV19
len: 12
j_gene: TRBJ2-7

CDR3aa: CASSPTGTGLTYGYTF
CDR3nt: TGTGCCAGCAGTCCAACCGGGACAGGGCTTACCTATGGCTACACCTTC
d_gene: TRBD1
abundance: NA
v_gene: TRBV28
len: 16
j_gene: TRBJ1-2